The following is a T cell receptor (beta chain) sequence with its context. Its antigen is not known. The sample is drawn from a study of OX40 agonist ivuxolimab in advanced cancers. Study conclusions and caveats: Both CD4+ and CD8+ T cell populations in blood had undergone clonal expansion by week 6 at 0.1 to 3.0 mg/kg.

Patients were ruled out by autoimmune disease history or systemic immunosuppression. Produced via immunoSEQ multiplex PCR; TCRdb's table is partial and in-frame only. Among tens of thousands of clones listed, 93% were seen once. The CDR3 has 18 amino acids. V lost 0 bases to trimming and J lost 0 bases, with 16 bases between them. Germline lookup yields CDR1 SGHNT and CDR2 YYREEE (reference sequence). This sequence was found in an adult with an advanced solid tumor such as melanoma, head and neck, liver or kidney cancer. The material was CD4+ or CD8+ T cells sorted from blood, obtained in a trial of the OX40 agonist ivuxolimab. This sequence joins TRBV5-4 and TRBJ2-4; D remains unclear. This CDR3 is CASSLAPAPREAKNIQYF. In DNA form, the CDR3 reads TGTGCCAGCAGCTTGGCCCCGGCCCCTAGAGAAGCCAAAAACATTCAGTACTTC.